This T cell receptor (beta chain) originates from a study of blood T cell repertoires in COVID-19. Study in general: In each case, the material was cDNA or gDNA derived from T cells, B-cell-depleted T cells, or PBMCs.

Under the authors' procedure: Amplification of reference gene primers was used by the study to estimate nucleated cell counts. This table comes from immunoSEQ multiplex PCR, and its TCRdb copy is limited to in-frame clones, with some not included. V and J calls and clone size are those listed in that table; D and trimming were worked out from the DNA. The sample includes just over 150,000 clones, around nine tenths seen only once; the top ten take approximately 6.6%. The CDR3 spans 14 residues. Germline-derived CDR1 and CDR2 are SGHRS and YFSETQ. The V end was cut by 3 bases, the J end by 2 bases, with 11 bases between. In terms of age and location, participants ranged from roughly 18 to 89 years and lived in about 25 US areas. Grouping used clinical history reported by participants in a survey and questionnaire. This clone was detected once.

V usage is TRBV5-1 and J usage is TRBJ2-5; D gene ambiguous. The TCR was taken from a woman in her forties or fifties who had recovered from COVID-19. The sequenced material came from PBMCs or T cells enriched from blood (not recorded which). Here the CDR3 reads CASSSLGSQETQYF. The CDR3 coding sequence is TGCGCCAGCAGCTCTCTCGGTTCGCAAGAGACCCAGTACTTC.